The rows below give T cell receptor beta chains drawn from one sample of a study of vaccination effects on CD4 cells after COVID-19. Antigen specificity for these receptors is unknown. The table came from immunoSEQ multiplex PCR; TCRdb's copy has only in-frame clones and leaves some out. Of some 17,000 clones in the sample, about 70% were seen once. Specimen: CD4+ T cells from PBMCs cultured with SARS-CoV-2 spike peptides, collected after COVID-19 vaccination. These receptors were taken from a human donor who received a COVID-19 vaccine. The CDR3 runs from the conserved cysteine through the conserved F or W. The D gene is left open where the match is weak. The size entry is marked missing in some rows and otherwise reads once, few, many or a size class.

CDR3 length | J gene | clone size | V gene | D gene | CDR3 DNA | CDR3 protein
11 | TRBJ2-1 | once | TRBV4-1 | . | TGCGCCAGCAGACACTACAATGAGCAGTTCTTC | CASRHYNEQFF
14 | TRBJ1-6 | few | TRBV6-2/TRBV6-3 | TRBD1 | TGTGCCAGCAGTTACTCGACAGGGAGTTCACCCCTCCACTTT | CASSYSTGSSPLHF
13 | TRBJ1-1 | . | TRBV12-3/TRBV12-4 | . | TGTGCCAGCTCTCGGGGATGGAACACTGAAGCTTTCTTT | CASSRGWNTEAFF
15 | TRBJ2-2 | once | TRBV28 | TRBD2 | TGTGCCAGCATCTCTGGCCAGCGGGAGTCCGGGGAGCTGTTTTTT | CASISGQRESGELFF
16 | TRBJ2-5 | . | TRBV27 | TRBD2 | TGTGCCAGCAGTCTCCGGACTAGCGGGGGGGTGGAGACCCAGTACTTC | CASSLRTSGGVETQYF
14 | TRBJ1-1 | . | TRBV27 | TRBD1 | TGTGCCAGCAGCCACAGGGGTCGGGACACTGAAGCTTTCTTT | CASSHRGRDTEAFF
15 | TRBJ2-7 | . | TRBV4-1 | . | TGCGCCAGCAGCCGGGGACCCGGTGACTCCTACGAGCAGTACTTC | CASSRGPGDSYEQYF
19 | TRBJ1-5 | . | TRBV7-8 | TRBD1 | TGTGCCAGCAGCTCGCCCGGACAGGGAAGACCAATCGGCAATCAGCCCCAGCATTTT | CASSSPGQGRPIGNQPQHF
17 | TRBJ1-1 | . | TRBV5-6 | TRBD1 | TGTGCCAGCAGCTACTCGACTAGACAGGGCCGGGGCACTGAAGCTTTCTTT | CASSYSTRQGRGTEAFF
17 | TRBJ2-2 | few | TRBV5-1 | . | TGCGCCAGCAGCTTGGGTGGCGGACGTCGCAACACCGGGGAGCTGTTTTTT | CASSLGGGRRNTGELFF
13 | TRBJ1-1 | . | TRBV9 | . | TGTGCCAGCAGCGTTACAGGCAACACTGAAGCTTTCTTT | CASSVTGNTEAFF
16 | TRBJ2-2 | once | TRBV4-1 | TRBD2 | TGCGCCAGCAGCCAAGAGAGAGCGGGAGTTACCGGGGAGCTGTTTTTT | CASSQERAGVTGELFF
13 | TRBJ2-2 | once | TRBV5-3 | TRBD2 | TGTGCCAGAAGCATACTAGCGACCGGGGAGCTGTTTTTT | CARSILATGELFF
16 | TRBJ2-7 | . | TRBV3-1/TRBV3-2 | . | TGTGCCAGCAGCCGACGGAGCAGAACCTACTCCTACGAGCAGTACTTC | CASSRRSRTYSYEQYF
14 | TRBJ1-6 | . | TRBV30 | . | TGTGCCTGGAGTGTACAGCGCTATAATTCACCCCTCCACTTT | CAWSVQRYNSPLHF
14 | TRBJ2-7 | . | TRBV5-8 | . | TGTGCCAGCACCTGGGACGCCCAGTCCTACGAGCAGTACTTC | CASTWDAQSYEQYF
13 | TRBJ1-6 | . | TRBV29-1 | . | TGCAGCGTTGAAGAAGTGAGCGGGGGAGGCCTCCACTTT | CSVEEVSGGGLHF
12 | TRBJ2-7 | . | TRBV10-3 | . | TGTGCCATCAGGGGCCAGGCCTACGAGCAGTACTTC | CAIRGQAYEQYF
15 | TRBJ2-7 | many | TRBV30 | . | TGTGCCTGGAGTGGAAGGGCAGGTGCTACCTACGAGCAGTACTTC | CAWSGRAGATYEQYF
14 | TRBJ2-7 | . | TRBV10-3 | . | TGTGCCATCAGTGAGTCGTCCAGCTACTACGAGCAGTACTTC | CAISESSSYYEQYF
13 | TRBJ2-1 | . | TRBV7-2 | . | TGTGCCAGCAGCTTTTCGGGATACAATGAGCAGTTCTTC | CASSFSGYNEQFF
16 | TRBJ2-5 | . | TRBV4-3 | . | TGCGCCAGCAGCCAAGAATCTGGGGGGGCCGGGGAGACCCAGTACTTC | CASSQESGGAGETQYF
13 | TRBJ1-1 | once | TRBV4-1 | . | TGCGCCAGCAGCCAGGAGGTTTACACTGAAGCTTTCTTT | CASSQEVYTEAFF
15 | TRBJ2-3 | . | TRBV4-1 | . | TGCGCCAGCAGCCATTCGAATAGGGGGGGAGATACGCAGTATTTT | CASSHSNRGGDTQYF
16 | TRBJ1-4 | . | TRBV7-8 | TRBD1 | TGTGCCAGCAGCTTAGTAAGGGGGCCGTCAAATGAAAAACTGTTTTTT | CASSLVRGPSNEKLFF
13 | TRBJ2-2 | once | TRBV3-1/TRBV3-2 | . | TGTGCCAGCAGCCAAGCGAACACCGGGGAGCTGTTTTTT | CASSQANTGELFF
13 | TRBJ1-2 | medium-sized | TRBV12-5 | TRBD1 | TGTGCTAGTGGTTCCCCCAGGGGGCTTGGCTACACCTTC | CASGSPRGLGYTF
13 | TRBJ1-1 | few | TRBV5-1 | . | TGCGCCAGCGTTGGACAGACGAACACTGAAGCTTTCTTT | CASVGQTNTEAFF
12 | TRBJ2-2 | . | TRBV19 | . | TGTGCCAGTAGACCTAGAGCCGGGGAGCTGTTTTTT | CASRPRAGELFF
12 | TRBJ1-1 | . | TRBV12-5 | . | TGTGCTAGTGGTTTGGTAGGGGCGGAAGCTTTCTTT | CASGLVGAEAFF
11 | TRBJ2-7 | . | TRBV5-1 | TRBD2 | TGCGCCAGCAGCGGGGAGGGCGAGCAGTACTTC | CASSGEGEQYF
16 | TRBJ2-1 | . | TRBV5-6 | TRBD2 | TGTGCCAGCAGCCTCACTGGCGGGAGGTTCCACAATGAGCAGTTCTTC | CASSLTGGRFHNEQFF
15 | TRBJ1-1 | . | TRBV7-9 | . | TGTGCCAGCAGCATCCAGACAGGACATAACACTGAAGCTTTCTTT | CASSIQTGHNTEAFF
16 | TRBJ2-2 | once | TRBV5-4 | TRBD2 | TGTGCCAGCAGCTTTAGCGGGGGGGCGAGGACCGGGGAGCTGTTTTTT | CASSFSGGARTGELFF
14 | TRBJ2-3 | . | TRBV28 | . | TGTGCCAGCAGTGAGGGGGGATCCACAGATACGCAGTATTTT | CASSEGGSTDTQYF
16 | TRBJ2-3 | . | TRBV3-1/TRBV3-2 | TRBD1 | TGTGCCAGCAGCCAATTCTCGACAGGGGGCGCAGATACGCAGTATTTT | CASSQFSTGGADTQYF
17 | TRBJ1-3 | . | TRBV3-1/TRBV3-2 | TRBD1 | TGTGCCAGCAGCCCGGGGACAGGGGGCATCTCTGGAAACACCATATATTTT | CASSPGTGGISGNTIYF
11 | TRBJ2-3 | few | TRBV4-2 | . | TGTGCCAGCAGTGACACAGATACGCAGTATTTT | CASSDTDTQYF
14 | TRBJ1-2 | large | TRBV14 | TRBD1 | TGTGCCAGCAGCTCGCGACAGGGGAACTATGGCTACACCTTC | CASSSRQGNYGYTF
15 | TRBJ1-1 | . | TRBV5-8 | TRBD1 | TGTGCCAGCAGCCCAAGGACAGGGGGGGGCACTGAAGCTTTCTTT | CASSPRTGGGTEAFF
14 | TRBJ2-7 | . | TRBV7-8 | . | TGTGCCAGCAGCTTAGGTAGGGTTGTCCGGGAGCAGTACTTC | CASSLGRVVREQYF
16 | TRBJ1-3 | . | TRBV9 | . | TGTGCCAGCAGCGAACATGGCGGGGCGGGCGGAAACACCATATATTTT | CASSEHGGAGGNTIYF
16 | TRBJ1-5 | few | TRBV6-2/TRBV6-3 | TRBD1 | TGTGCCAGCAGCCTCCGGGACAGGGGGCGCAGGCAGCCCCAGCATTTT | CASSLRDRGRRQPQHF
14 | TRBJ2-1 | medium-sized | TRBV18 | . | TGTGCCAGCTCACCGCTAAAGGACTTTCCTGAGCAGTTCTTC | CASSPLKDFPEQFF
15 | TRBJ1-2 | . | TRBV28 | . | TGTGCCATCCAGGGACTCTACTCAGCTAGCTATGGCTACACCTTC | CAIQGLYSASYGYTF
16 | TRBJ2-2 | . | TRBV7-8 | . | TGTGCCAGCAGCTTATCGGGCAGGGGGGCCACCGGGGAGCTGTTTTTT | CASSLSGRGATGELFF
18 | TRBJ1-4 | . | TRBV9 | . | TGTGCCAGCAGCGCCCCAGGGCCACCGTTTGCAACTAATGAAAAACTGTTTTTT | CASSAPGPPFATNEKLFF
14 | TRBJ1-6 | . | TRBV6-5 | . | TGTGCCAGCAGTTACGGTGGCTATAATTCACCCCTCCACTTT | CASSYGGYNSPLHF
15 | TRBJ1-1 | . | TRBV27 | TRBD1 | TGTGCCAGCAGCTCGGACAGGGTACGGAACACTGAAGCTTTCTTT | CASSSDRVRNTEAFF
14 | TRBJ2-5 | few | TRBV4-2 | . | TGTGCCAGCAGCCAGACCGGGACCAAAGAGACCCAGTACTTC | CASSQTGTKETQYF